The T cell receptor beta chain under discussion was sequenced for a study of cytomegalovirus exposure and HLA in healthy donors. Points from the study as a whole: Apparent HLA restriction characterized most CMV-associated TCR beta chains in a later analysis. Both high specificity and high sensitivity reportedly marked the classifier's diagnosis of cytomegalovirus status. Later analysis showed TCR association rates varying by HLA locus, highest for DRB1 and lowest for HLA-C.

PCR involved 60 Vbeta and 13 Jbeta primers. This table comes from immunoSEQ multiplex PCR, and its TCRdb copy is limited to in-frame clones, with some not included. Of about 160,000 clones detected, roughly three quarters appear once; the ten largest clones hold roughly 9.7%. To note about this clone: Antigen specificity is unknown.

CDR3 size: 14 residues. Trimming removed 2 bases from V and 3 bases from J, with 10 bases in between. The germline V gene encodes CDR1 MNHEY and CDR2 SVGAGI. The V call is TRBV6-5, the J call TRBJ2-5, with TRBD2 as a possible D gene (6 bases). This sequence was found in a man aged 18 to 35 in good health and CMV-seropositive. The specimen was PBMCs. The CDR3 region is CASSYGRGKETQYF. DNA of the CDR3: TGTGCCAGCAGTTACGGGCGGGGTAAAGAGACCCAGTACTTC.